This TCR beta chain stems from a study of early T cells in non-severe SARS-CoV-2 infection. Overall study: From unsorted whole blood, bulk RNA was sequenced, and the chains remained unpaired.

Many counts were recorded for this clonotype. The target antigen is unknown. Study-level points and caveats: Lookups in VDJdb leaned toward anti-spike CD8 responses and missed private and CD4 specificities.

Molecules of cDNA were individually given unique molecular identifiers that were attached to them. TCRdb redid the calling of the 5' RACE reads with MiXCR, one entry per CDR3 protein. The sample has 85,000 to 100,000 distinct CDR3 sequences, approximately 11% seen once. The CDR3 sequence is 11 residues long. V dropped 10 bases and J dropped 6; count of bases not matched to a gene: 4. Germline V CDR1 and CDR2: MNHNS, SASEGT. V and J are TRBV6-1 and TRBJ2-3; 7 nucleotides line up with TRBD2. The TCR originated in an adult who was a healthcare worker with PCR-confirmed SARS-CoV-2 infection or an uninfected control (not recorded which). The sample consisted of whole blood, taken at baseline. In DNA, the CDR3 is TGTGCCACGCGGGGAGGGGATACGCAGTATTTT. Translating gives CATRGGDTQYF.